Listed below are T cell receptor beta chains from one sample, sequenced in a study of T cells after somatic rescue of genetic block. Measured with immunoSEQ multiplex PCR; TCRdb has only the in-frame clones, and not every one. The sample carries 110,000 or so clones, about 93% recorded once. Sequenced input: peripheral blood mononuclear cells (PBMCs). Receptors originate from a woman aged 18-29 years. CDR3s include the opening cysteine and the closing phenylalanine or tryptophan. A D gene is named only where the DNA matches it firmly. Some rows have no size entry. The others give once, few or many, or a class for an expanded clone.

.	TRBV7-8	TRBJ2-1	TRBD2	TGTGCCAGCAGTCCGCGGGGGGGACCTCCCAATGAGCAGTTCTTC	CASSPRGGPPNEQFF
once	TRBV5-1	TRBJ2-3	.	TGCGCCAGCAGCCCCATCTGGGGGGCGGGGGATCTCCCAGATACGCAGTATTTT	CASSPIWGAGDLPDTQYF
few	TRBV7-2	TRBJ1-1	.	TGTGCCAGCAGCTTCAGCGGGTTGACTGAAGCTTTCTTT	CASSFSGLTEAFF
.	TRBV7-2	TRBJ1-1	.	TGTGCCAGCAGCTTAAACGCAGCCAGAGCCCCTGAAGCTTTCTTT	CASSLNAARAPEAFF
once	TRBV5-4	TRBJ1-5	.	TGTGCCAGCAGCTCCCAGGGTCAGCCCCAGCATTTT	CASSSQGQPQHF
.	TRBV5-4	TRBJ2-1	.	TGTGCCAGCAGCTTGGTTGCGGACTACAATGAGCAGTTCTTC	CASSLVADYNEQFF
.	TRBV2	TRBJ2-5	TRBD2	TGTGCCAGCAGACCCGCGGGGGGGAACTCACAAGAGACCCAGTACTTC	CASRPAGGNSQETQYF
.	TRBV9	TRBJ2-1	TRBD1	TGTGCCAGCAGCGCCGGGGACAGGGCTGGGAATGAGCAGTTCTTC	CASSAGDRAGNEQFF
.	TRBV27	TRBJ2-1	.	TGTGCCAGCAGTGCCCGGTCAGCCTCCTACAATGAGCAGTTCTTC	CASSARSASYNEQFF
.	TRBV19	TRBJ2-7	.	TGTGCCAGTAAGTCCTCAGGGGTGCAGTACTTC	CASKSSGVQYF
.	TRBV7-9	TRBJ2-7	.	TGTGCCAGCAGCTTAGTCGACAGCGAGCAGTACTTC	CASSLVDSEQYF
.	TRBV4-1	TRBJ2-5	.	TGCGCCAGCAGCCAAGCGTCGGGAGAGACCCAGTACTTC	CASSQASGETQYF
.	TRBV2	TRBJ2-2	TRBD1	TGTGCCAGCAGTGAATCTACAGGGGCCGGGGAGCTGTTTTTT	CASSESTGAGELFF
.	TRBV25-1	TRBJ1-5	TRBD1	TGTGCCAGCAGTAGGGGACAGGGGGACCGCAATCAGCCCCAGCATTTT	CASSRGQGDRNQPQHF
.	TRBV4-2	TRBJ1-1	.	TGTGCCAGCAGCCATAGAAACCCGACAGAACTAAACACTGAAGCTTTCTTT	CASSHRNPTELNTEAFF
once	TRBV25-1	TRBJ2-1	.	TGTGCCAGCAGTGAATTCCAGTACTACAATGAGCAGTTCTTC	CASSEFQYYNEQFF
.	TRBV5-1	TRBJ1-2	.	TGCGCCAGCAGCTTGGAGGCCCGTGGCAACTATGGCTACACCTTC	CASSLEARGNYGYTF
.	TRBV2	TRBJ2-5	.	TGTGCCAGCAGTGGGACGGACCTTGCCCAGTACTTC	CASSGTDLAQYF
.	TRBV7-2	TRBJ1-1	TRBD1	TGTGCCAGCAGCTTAGTGGGGACAGGGGACACTGAAGCTTTCTTT	CASSLVGTGDTEAFF
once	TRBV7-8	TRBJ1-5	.	TGTGCCAGCAGCCTTTCGGGGGGCTTAGGCAATCAGCCCCAGCATTTT	CASSLSGGLGNQPQHF
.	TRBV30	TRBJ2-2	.	TGTGCCTGGAAGGAGACAGCGAACACCGGGGAGCTGTTTTTT	CAWKETANTGELFF
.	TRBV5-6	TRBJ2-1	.	TGTGCCAGCAGCTCGGGGTTCCCAGGGGTTGAGCAGTTCTTC	CASSSGFPGVEQFF
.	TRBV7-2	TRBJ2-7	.	TGTGCCAGCAGCTTAGGGGGCATTACCTACGAGCAGTACTTC	CASSLGGITYEQYF
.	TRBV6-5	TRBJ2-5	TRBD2	TGTGCCAGCAGTGTACTAGCGGGGGGGCAAAAGACCCAGTACTTC	CASSVLAGGQKTQYF
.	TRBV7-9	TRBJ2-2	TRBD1	TGTGCCAGCAGCCTACCGACAGGGGGCGGCACCGGGGAGCTGTTTTTT	CASSLPTGGGTGELFF